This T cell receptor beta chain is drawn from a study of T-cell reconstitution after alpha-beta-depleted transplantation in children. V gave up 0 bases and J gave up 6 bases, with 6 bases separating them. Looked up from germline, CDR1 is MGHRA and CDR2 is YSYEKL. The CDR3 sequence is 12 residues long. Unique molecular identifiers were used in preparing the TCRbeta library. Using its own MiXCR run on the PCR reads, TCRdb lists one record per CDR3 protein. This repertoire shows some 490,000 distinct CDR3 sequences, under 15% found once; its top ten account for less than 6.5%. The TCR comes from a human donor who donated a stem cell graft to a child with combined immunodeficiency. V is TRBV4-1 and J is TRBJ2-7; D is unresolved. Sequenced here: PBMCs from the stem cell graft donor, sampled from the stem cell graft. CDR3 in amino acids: CASSQESSEQYF. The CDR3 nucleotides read TGCGCCAGCAGCCAAGAGTCGAGCGAGCAGTACTTC.